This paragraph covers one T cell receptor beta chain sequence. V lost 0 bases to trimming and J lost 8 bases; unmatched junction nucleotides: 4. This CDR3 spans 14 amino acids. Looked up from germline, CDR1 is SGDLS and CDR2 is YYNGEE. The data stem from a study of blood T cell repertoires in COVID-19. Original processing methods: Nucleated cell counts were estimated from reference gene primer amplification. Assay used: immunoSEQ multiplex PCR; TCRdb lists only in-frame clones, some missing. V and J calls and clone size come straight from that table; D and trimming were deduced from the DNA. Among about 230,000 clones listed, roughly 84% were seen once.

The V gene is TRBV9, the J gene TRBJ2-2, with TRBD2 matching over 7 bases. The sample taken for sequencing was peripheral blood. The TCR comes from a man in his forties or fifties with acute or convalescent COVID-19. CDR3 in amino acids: CASSVGLAVGELFF. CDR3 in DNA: TGTGCCAGCAGCGTAGGGCTAGCGGTGGGGGAGCTGTTTTTT. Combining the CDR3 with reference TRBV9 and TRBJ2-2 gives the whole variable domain DSGVTQTPKHLITATGQRVTLRCSPRSGDLSVYWYQQSLDQGLQFLIQYYNGEERAKGNILERFSAQQFPDLHSELNLSSLELGDSALYFCASSVGLAVGELFFGEGSRLTVL.